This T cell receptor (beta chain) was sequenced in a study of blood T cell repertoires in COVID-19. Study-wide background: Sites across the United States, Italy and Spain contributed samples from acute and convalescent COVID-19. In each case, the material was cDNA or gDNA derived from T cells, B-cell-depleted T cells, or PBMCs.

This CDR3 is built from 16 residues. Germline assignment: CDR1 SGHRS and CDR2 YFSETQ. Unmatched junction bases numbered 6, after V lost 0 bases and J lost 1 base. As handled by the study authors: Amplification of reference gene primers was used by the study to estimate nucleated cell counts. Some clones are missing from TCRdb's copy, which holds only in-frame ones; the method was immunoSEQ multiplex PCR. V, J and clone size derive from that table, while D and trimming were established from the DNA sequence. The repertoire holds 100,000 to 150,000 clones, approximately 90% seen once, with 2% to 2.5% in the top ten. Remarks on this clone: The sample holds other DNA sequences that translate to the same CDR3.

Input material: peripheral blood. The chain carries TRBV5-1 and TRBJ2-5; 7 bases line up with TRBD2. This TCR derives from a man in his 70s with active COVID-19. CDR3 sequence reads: CASSLAAASGQETQYF. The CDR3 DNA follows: TGCGCCAGCAGCTTGGCCGCGGCTAGCGGCCAAGAGACCCAGTACTTC.